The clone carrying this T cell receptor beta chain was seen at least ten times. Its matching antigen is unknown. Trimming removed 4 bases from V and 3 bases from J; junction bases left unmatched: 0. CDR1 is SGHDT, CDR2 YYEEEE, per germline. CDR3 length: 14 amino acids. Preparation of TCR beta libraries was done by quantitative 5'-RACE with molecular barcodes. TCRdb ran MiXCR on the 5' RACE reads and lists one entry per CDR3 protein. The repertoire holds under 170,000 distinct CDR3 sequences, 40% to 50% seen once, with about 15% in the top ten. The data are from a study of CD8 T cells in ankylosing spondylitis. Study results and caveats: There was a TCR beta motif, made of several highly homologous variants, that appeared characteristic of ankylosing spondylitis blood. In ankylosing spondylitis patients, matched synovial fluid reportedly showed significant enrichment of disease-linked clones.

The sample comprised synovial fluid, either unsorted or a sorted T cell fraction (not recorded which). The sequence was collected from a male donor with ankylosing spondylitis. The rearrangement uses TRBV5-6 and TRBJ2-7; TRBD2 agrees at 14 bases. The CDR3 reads CASSGTSGGYEQYF. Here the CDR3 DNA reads TGTGCCAGCAGCGGGACTAGCGGGGGCTACGAGCAGTACTTC.